Presented here are 27 T cell receptor beta chains from one specimen sequenced in a study of T cell responses to AZD1222 COVID-19 vaccine. Libraries were prepared by immunoSEQ multiplex PCR; TCRdb keeps only in-frame clonotypes and omits some of them. The top ten hold approximately 0.97% of the sample, which has 150,000 to 200,000 clones, around 94% seen once. Sequencing used peripheral blood, obtained on day 0 of AZD1222 vaccination. Every receptor here comes from an adult in good health.

The chain carries TRBV7-2 and TRBJ2-1; possibly TRBD2 for D (6 bases). V dropped 5 bases and J dropped 4 bases, with 15 bases sitting between them. Germline CDR1 SGHTA, CDR2 FQGNSA. This CDR3 spans 15 amino acids. The CDR3 DNA reads as TGTGCCAGCAGCCCACGGAGGGATACGTACAATGAGCAGTTCTTC. Residues: CASSPRRDTYNEQFF.

The chain joins TRBV10-3 to TRBJ2-3; TRBD1 matches at 7 bases. J lost 0 bases, V lost 0 bases, and 6 bases had no gene match. This CDR3 has 17 amino acids. Germline assignment: CDR1 ENHRY and CDR2 SYGVKD. The CDR3 coding sequence is TGTGCCATCAGTGAGTCGACAGGGATGGGTAGCACAGATACGCAGTATTTT. Encoded protein: CAISESTGMGSTDTQYF.

On this clone itself: An end of the junction differs from the germline gene, which may be a read error. This chain connects TRBV7-7 to TRBJ2-1; tentatively, D is TRBD1 (5 bases). CDR1 SSHAT and CDR2 FNYEAQ come from the germline V gene (reference sequence). The CDR3 contains 15 residues. The CDR3 sequence: CASSLGVSSYNEQFF. CDR3 nucleotide sequence: TGTGCTAGCAGCTTAGGGGTTAGCTCCTACAATGAGCAGTTCTTC.

The chain has TRBV25-1 and TRBJ1-2, with D possibly matching TRBD1 (6 bases). The CDR3 contains 12 residues. Per germline, CDR1 MGHDK and CDR2 SYGVNS. Trimming took 4 bases from V and 8 from J, leaving 11 bases between them. The CDR3 bases are TGTGCCAGCAGTGGTCGTGGGGGCGGCTACACCTTC. Translating it yields CASSGRGGGYTF.

The chain has TRBV7-9 and TRBJ1-1; 8 bases are shared with TRBD1. This CDR3 is 17 amino acids long. V lost 5 bases to trimming and J lost 3 bases; unmatched junction nucleotides: 14. CDR1 is SEHNR, CDR2 FQNEAQ, per germline (reference sequence). The CDR3 spells CASSPGQGSNWDTEAFF. In DNA, the CDR3 is TGTGCCAGCAGCCCCGGACAGGGCTCCAACTGGGACACTGAAGCTTTCTTT.

This chain connects TRBV2 to TRBJ1-4; D gene uncertain. The CDR3 has 13 amino acids. Germline CDR1 SNHLY, CDR2 FYNNEI. V was trimmed by 5 bases and J by 3 bases, leaving 7 bases between them. The CDR3 nucleotides are TGTGCCAGCAGTCCGGAGCCTAATGAAAAACTGTTTTTT. Its protein is CASSPEPNEKLFF. Full variable domain (remainder filled in from reference TRBV2 and TRBJ1-4): EPEVTQTPSHQVTQMGQEVILRCVPISNHLYFYWYRQILGQKVEFLVSFYNNEISEKSEIFDDQFSVERPDGSNFTLKIRSTKLEDSAMYFCASSPEPNEKLFFGSGTQLSVL.

The V and J genes are TRBV3-1 (or the pseudogene TRBV3-2) and TRBJ1-1; D perhaps matches TRBD1 (5 bases). From germline, CDR1 is LGHDT and CDR2 YNNKEL (reference sequence). This CDR3 is built from 14 residues. V was trimmed by 4 bases and J by 1 base, leaving 10 bases between them. The CDR3 DNA follows: TGTGCCAGCAGCCCCCGGGGGGGGAACACTGAAGCTTTCTTT. Its protein is CASSPRGGNTEAFF.

The chain combines TRBV2 with TRBJ1-5; maybe TRBD1 (6 bases). The V end lost 6 bases, the J end lost 9 bases, and 12 bases lay between the germline ends. The CDR3 runs to 12 residues. Germline CDR1 is SNHLY and CDR2 is FYNNEI. The chain's CDR3 is CASRGGGRPQHF. DNA for the CDR3: TGTGCCAGCAGGGGGGGCGGGCGGCCCCAGCATTTT.

V and J are TRBV12-5 and TRBJ1-2, with D tentatively TRBD1 (5 bases). There are 13 residues in the CDR3. The germline V and J ends were trimmed by 3 bases and 5 bases, with 10 bases remaining between them. The germline V gene encodes CDR1 LGHNT and CDR2 FRNRAP. The CDR3 DNA reads as TGTGCTAGTGGTTTCCGGGACTTATATGGCTACACCTTC. It translates to CASGFRDLYGYTF.

The chain joins TRBV28 to TRBJ1-1, with D possibly being TRBD1 (5 bases). Deletions cut 10 bases from V and 1 base from J, with 19 bases between. CDR1 is MDHEN, CDR2 SYDVKM, per germline. The CDR3 runs 15 residues. CDR3 DNA: TGTGCCACTGAACCTGGCGGGGCCCGGAACACTGAAGCTTTCTTT. Protein product: CATEPGGARNTEAFF.

The chain uses TRBV5-1 and TRBJ2-3; D remains ambiguous. Looked up from germline, CDR1 is SGHRS and CDR2 is YFSETQ. V was shortened by 0 bases and J by 3 bases, with 8 bases between the two germline ends. The CDR3 has 14 amino acids. CDR3 bases: TGCGCCAGCAGCTTGGAATCGTGGACAGATACGCAGTATTTT. The encoded protein is CASSLESWTDTQYF.

This chain connects TRBV5-1 to TRBJ1-5; 7 bases are shared with TRBD1. Germline loops: CDR1 SGHRS, CDR2 YFSETQ. V lost 0 bases to trimming and J lost 0 bases; unmatched junction nucleotides: 3. CDR3 length equals 16 residues. The CDR3 DNA reads TGCGCCAGCAGCTTGGGGGACAGAGATAGCAATCAGCCCCAGCATTTT. This sequence encodes CASSLGDRDSNQPQHF.

This sequence joins TRBV5-1 and TRBJ2-5, with TRBD2 matching over 8 bases. Germline lookup yields CDR1 SGHRS and CDR2 YFSETQ. Trimming at V came to 4 bases and at J to 2 bases, leaving 10 bases not matched to a gene. The CDR3 consists of 16 residues. CDR3 nucleotides: TGCGCCAGCAGCCCGGGGGGGACTTCGGGGCAAGAGACCCAGTACTTC. Translating it yields CASSPGGTSGQETQYF.

The V and J genes are TRBV6-9 and TRBJ1-4, with TRBD1 as a possible D gene (5 bases). The CDR3 covers 15 residues. CDR1 and CDR2 (germline): MNHGY, SVAAGI. Trimming shortened V by 6 bases and J by 0 bases, and 11 bases separated the two germline ends. DNA of the CDR3: TGTGCCAGCAGCCGGGACGCCGCAACTAATGAAAAACTGTTTTTT. Its protein product is CASSRDAATNEKLFF.

The chain carries TRBV7-2 and TRBJ2-4; TRBD1 matches at 9 bases. The CDR3 extends over 16 amino acids. V was pared by 4 bases and J by 0 bases, with 4 bases of the junction left unmatched. Looked up from germline, CDR1 is SGHTA and CDR2 is FQGNSA. CDR3 DNA sequence: TGTGCCAGCAGCTCCAACAGGGGGCAAGCCAAAAACATTCAGTACTTC. Its translation: CASSSNRGQAKNIQYF.

This chain links TRBV13 with TRBJ2-2; D unclear. V lost 3 bases and J 1 base, leaving 15 bases between the germline ends. This CDR3 is built from 17 residues. CDR1 and CDR2 from the germline V gene are PRHDT and FYEKMQ (reference sequence). CDR3 bases: TGTGCCAGCAGCTTGTGGGGTTCGGCCCAGAACACCGGGGAGCTGTTTTTT. The encoded protein is CASSLWGSAQNTGELFF.

The chain has TRBV5-1 and TRBJ1-4, with D unresolved. The V gene lost 0 bases and the J gene lost 4 bases, with 4 bases spanning the gap. The germline V gene has CDR1 SGHRS and CDR2 YFSETQ. The length of the CDR3 is 13 residues. The CDR3 DNA is TGCGCCAGCAGCTTGGGTTATAATGAAAAACTGTTTTTT. Protein sequence: CASSLGYNEKLFF. The full variable domain, in which reference TRBV5-1 and TRBJ1-4 provide the parts outside the CDR3, is KAGVTQTPRYLIKTRGQQVTLSCSPISGHRSVSWYQQTPGQGLQFLFEYFSETQRNKGNFPGRFSGRQFSNSRSEMNVSTLELGDSALYLCASSLGYNEKLFFGSGTQLSVL.

The chain employs TRBV6-5 and TRBJ2-1; 7 bases match TRBD2. The CDR3 has 14 amino acids. The V and J ends lost 7 bases and 10 bases, in that order; junction bases with no gene match: 13. Germline lookup yields CDR1 MNHEY and CDR2 SVGAGI. The CDR3 sequence is CASIMGLRAGEQFF. As DNA, the CDR3 is TGTGCCAGCATTATGGGACTAAGGGCGGGGGAGCAGTTCTTC.

The chain combines TRBV6-5 with TRBJ2-1; possibly TRBD1 for D (6 bases). CDR1 is MNHEY and CDR2 is SVGAGI in the germline V gene. The CDR3 has 15 amino acids. The V end lost 8 bases, the J end lost 0 bases, and 14 bases lay between the germline ends. Written as DNA, the CDR3 is TGTGCCAGCGAAAGGGACACCAGCTCCTACAATGAGCAGTTCTTC. Translating gives CASERDTSSYNEQFF.

This clone was recorded once. V is TRBV30 and J is TRBJ2-3; D is possibly TRBD2 (6 bases). The ends were cut back, 5 bases at V and 8 bases at J, with 23 bases in the middle. CDR1 GTSNPN and CDR2 SVGIG come from the germline V gene (reference sequence). The CDR3 is 15 residues long. In nucleotides, the CDR3 is TGTGCCTGGGTGGCGGAGGGACTCGGCCCTAGTACGCAGTATTTT. It encodes CAWVAEGLGPSTQYF.

The genes are TRBV6-2 or TRBV6-3 and TRBJ1-5, with 10 bases that match TRBD1. Germline V lookup: CDR1 MNHEY, CDR2 SVGEGT. This CDR3 is built from 15 residues. Losses at the gene ends were 6 bases for V and 5 bases for J; bases not matched to a gene: 7. CDR3 amino acids: CASSPAGQGHQPQHF. In DNA, the CDR3 is TGTGCCAGCAGCCCGGCGGGACAGGGGCATCAGCCCCAGCATTTT.

V is TRBV11-2 and J is TRBJ2-1; no definite D call. Trimming stripped 1 base from V and 4 bases from J, with 5 bases between. Germline V gives CDR1 SGHAT, CDR2 FQNNGV. CDR3 length: 13 residues. Written as DNA, the CDR3 is TGTGCCAGCAGCTTAGTCGGTTACAATGAGCAGTTCTTC. Translation: CASSLVGYNEQFF.

The chain is built from TRBV6-5 and TRBJ1-1; D gene unclear. Trimming took 2 bases from V and 10 from J, leaving 17 bases between them. CDR3 length: 14 residues. Germline V gives CDR1 MNHEY, CDR2 SVGAGI. In DNA form, the CDR3 reads TGTGCCAGCAGTTACGGCCGGGCCTACTATCGAGCTTTCTTT. Its protein product is CASSYGRAYYRAFF.

V gene TRBV19 combines with J gene TRBJ2-3; 11 bases fit TRBD2. The V segment lost 1 base and the J segment 3 bases; nucleotides outside the gene matches: 0. The CDR3 contains 15 residues. The germline CDR1 and CDR2 sequences are LNHDA and SQIVND (reference sequence). CDR3 amino acids: CASSIGLAGTDTQYF. The CDR3 DNA follows: TGTGCCAGTAGTATAGGACTAGCGGGGACAGATACGCAGTATTTT.

The chain joins TRBV7-8 to TRBJ1-5; no clear D. CDR3 length: 13 amino acids. V lost 0 bases and J 6 bases, leaving 6 bases between the germline ends. In germline, CDR1 is SGHVS, CDR2 FQNEAQ. The CDR3 DNA sequence: TGTGCCAGCAGCTTAGCGGGTTTTCAGCCCCAGCATTTT. It specifies CASSLAGFQPQHF.

DNA for the CDR3: TGTGCCAGCAGTTACTCGGGAGGGACAGAGTCACCCCTCCACTTT. Protein: CASSYSGGTESPLHF. The chain links TRBV6-5 to TRBJ1-6, with 7 bases lining up with TRBD1. The germline CDR1 and CDR2 sequences are MNHEY and SVGAGI. The CDR3 contains 15 residues. Unmatched junction bases numbered 6, after V lost 0 bases and J lost 10 bases.

The chain links TRBV25-1 to TRBJ1-2, with no clear D. Between the trimmed V and J ends, which lost 2 bases and 3 bases, there was a span of 13 bases. CDR3 size: 15 residues. The V gene's germline CDR1 is MGHDK and CDR2 SYGVNS. The CDR3 sequence is CASSEQDVNYYGYTF. CDR3 nucleotide sequence: TGTGCCAGCAGTGAACAGGACGTAAACTACTATGGCTACACCTTC.